These 19 T cell receptor beta chains originate from one sample sequenced in a study of blood T cell repertoires in COVID-19. Produced via immunoSEQ multiplex PCR; TCRdb's table is partial and in-frame only. Altogether 90,000 to 120,000 clones are present, roughly nine tenths being singletons, with the ten largest covering 0.85% to 1%. Sequenced sample: peripheral blood. These receptors were taken from a man aged 60 to 75 with acute or convalescent COVID-19.

The genes are TRBV6-5 and TRBJ1-1; 7 nucleotides agree with TRBD1. Trimming removed 7 bases from V and 0 bases from J; junction bases left unmatched: 5. CDR1 and CDR2 from the germline V gene are MNHEY and SVGAGI. This CDR3 region has 14 residues. This CDR3 is CASTPTGLNTEAFF. The CDR3 DNA reads TGTGCCAGCACTCCGACAGGGCTGAACACTGAAGCTTTCTTT.

The rearrangement joins TRBV5-6 to TRBJ2-1; no definite D call. The CDR3 has 12 residues. Germline V gene sequence: CDR1 SGHDT, CDR2 YYEEEE. Trimming removed 1 base at V and 9 bases at J, with 8 bases between. The CDR3 is CASSLRRREQFF. The CDR3 nucleotides are TGTGCCAGCAGCTTGAGGCGGCGTGAGCAGTTCTTC.

The chain combines TRBV15 with TRBJ1-2; 8 bases line up with TRBD1. V was pared by 5 bases and J by 4 bases, with 12 bases of the junction left unmatched. This CDR3 has 16 residues. CDR1 is LNHNV and CDR2 is YYDKDF in the germline V gene (reference sequence). In DNA, the CDR3 is TGTGCCACCAGCCCGGACAGGGACCTTTCTCCCTATGGCTACACCTTC. This encodes CATSPDRDLSPYGYTF.

The gene calls are TRBV3-1 (or the pseudogene TRBV3-2) and TRBJ1-4; a weak D match, TRBD1 (6 bases). The CDR3 consists of 16 residues. V was trimmed by 0 bases and J by 6 bases, leaving 14 bases between them. Germline V gene sequence: CDR1 LGHDT, CDR2 YNNKEL (reference sequence). In DNA form, the CDR3 reads TGTGCCAGCAGCCAAGAGGCGGGGGCGGTCTATGAAAAACTGTTTTTT. It is translated as CASSQEAGAVYEKLFF.

The chain uses TRBV15 and TRBJ2-3, with a weak D call TRBD1 (6 bases). This CDR3 contains 16 residues. The germline V gene encodes CDR1 LNHNV and CDR2 YYDKDF (reference sequence). V was cut by 0 bases and J by 5 bases, with 15 bases left in between. The chain's CDR3 is CATSRDRVTGGDTQYF. CDR3 DNA sequence: TGTGCCACCAGCAGAGATAGGGTGACAGGTGGAGATACGCAGTATTTT. Full variable domain (missing parts from reference TRBV15 and TRBJ2-3): DAMVIQNPRYQVTQFGKPVTLSCSQTLNHNVMYWYQQKSSQAPKLLFHYYDKDFNNEADTPDNFQSRRPNTSFCFLDIRSPGLGDTAMYLCATSRDRVTGGDTQYFGPGTRLTVL.

The chain uses TRBV13 and TRBJ1-2; D is possibly TRBD1 (6 bases). Per the germline V gene, CDR1 is PRHDT and CDR2 is FYEKMQ (reference sequence). This CDR3 has 14 amino acids. V was shortened by 4 bases and J by 2 bases, with 11 bases between the two germline ends. DNA of the CDR3: TGTGCCAGCAGCTCCTGGACAGCCAACTATGGCTACACCTTC. As protein: CASSSWTANYGYTF.

A few counts support this clone. The rearrangement joins TRBV30 to TRBJ2-2; tentatively, D is TRBD1 (5 bases). Between the trimmed V and J ends, which lost 2 bases and 5 bases, there was a span of 12 bases. Germline V gene data show CDR1 as GTSNPN and CDR2 as SVGIG (reference sequence). CDR3 length: 14 amino acids. The CDR3 coding sequence is TGTGCCTGGAGTCGGATGGGGCTAACCGGGGAGCTGTTTTTT. This codes for CAWSRMGLTGELFF.

The chain carries TRBV19 and TRBJ1-4; D gene uncertain. The CDR3 loop spans 17 amino acids. Per germline, CDR1 LNHDA and CDR2 SQIVND (reference sequence). V lost 7 bases to trimming and J lost 3 bases, with 21 bases between them. CDR3 in amino acids: CASTADLWRVSNEKLFF. The CDR3 nucleotides read TGTGCCAGTACCGCGGACCTATGGAGGGTTTCTAATGAAAAACTGTTTTTT.

This chain's CDR3 is CASSGAGSSYEQYF. CDR3 nucleotides: TGCGCCAGCTCTGGAGCGGGGAGCTCCTACGAGCAGTACTTC. The chain joins TRBV5-1 to TRBJ2-7, with 7 bases fitting TRBD2. V shed 7 bases, J shed 0 bases, and the junction held 7 bases outside the gene matches. In germline, CDR1 is SGHRS, CDR2 YFSETQ. The CDR3 length is 14 residues.

This chain joins TRBV5-1 and TRBJ1-1; D not certain. Trimming stripped 4 bases from V and 0 bases from J, with 25 bases between. CDR1 and CDR2 (germline): SGHRS, YFSETQ. The length of the CDR3 is 19 residues. The CDR3 region is CASSPGRPPGGFMNTEAFF. Written as DNA, the CDR3 is TGCGCCAGCAGCCCTGGAAGACCGCCCGGCGGGTTTATGAACACTGAAGCTTTCTTT.

The V gene is TRBV15, the J gene TRBJ2-2; 7 positions match TRBD2. Germline V lookup: CDR1 LNHNV, CDR2 YYDKDF (reference sequence). V shed 1 base, J shed 7 bases, and the junction held 6 bases outside the gene matches. This CDR3 contains 15 residues. The CDR3 spells CATSRAASGRGELFF. CDR3 in DNA: TGTGCCACCAGCAGAGCGGCTAGCGGTCGCGGGGAGCTGTTTTTT.

The chain recombines TRBV11-2 with TRBJ2-1; weak D call: TRBD2 (6 bases). The germline gives CDR1 SGHAT, CDR2 FQNNGV. This CDR3 has 14 residues. The V end was cut by 2 bases, the J end by 2 bases, with 7 bases between. The CDR3 coding sequence is TGTGCCAGCAGCTTACGGGGGACCTACAATGAGCAGTTCTTC. Amino acid sequence: CASSLRGTYNEQFF. The whole variable domain, remainder taken from reference TRBV11-2 and TRBJ2-1, is EAGVAQSPRYKIIEKRQSVAFWCNPISGHATLYWYQQILGQGPKLLIQFQNNGVVDDSQLPKDRFSAERLKGVDSTLKIQPAKLEDSAVYLCASSLRGTYNEQFFGPGTRLTVL.

The rearrangement uses TRBV5-1 and TRBJ1-2, with 9 nucleotides matching TRBD1. Germline trimming cut 4 bases from V and 4 bases from J; bases unmatched to any gene: 5. The germline gives CDR1 SGHRS, CDR2 YFSETQ. The CDR3 is made up of 14 amino acids. The CDR3, as DNA: TGCGCCAGCAGCCTACAGGGGGCTGTCTATGGCTACACCTTC. It is translated as CASSLQGAVYGYTF.

J is TRBJ2-2 and V is TRBV14; D may be TRBD1 (5 bases). CDR1 and CDR2 from the germline V gene are SGHDN and FVKESK. V was pared by 4 bases and J by 5 bases, with 8 bases between. The CDR3 totals 13 residues. The CDR3 coding sequence is TGTGCCAGCAGCCCACAGGCAACCGGGGAGCTGTTTTTT. Its protein product is CASSPQATGELFF.

The rearrangement links TRBV5-1 to TRBJ2-4; D is perhaps TRBD1 (8 bases). V was trimmed by 1 base and J by 7 bases, leaving 21 bases between them. Germline V gene data show CDR1 as SGHRS and CDR2 as YFSETQ. This CDR3 has 17 residues. The DNA for the CDR3 is TGCGCCAGCAGCTTGTTAACAGGGGGGGTCCAATTGAACATTCAGTACTTC. The encoded protein is CASSLLTGGVQLNIQYF. Full variable domain (outside the CDR3, taken from reference TRBV5-1 and TRBJ2-4): KAGVTQTPRYLIKTRGQQVTLSCSPISGHRSVSWYQQTPGQGLQFLFEYFSETQRNKGNFPGRFSGRQFSNSRSEMNVSTLELGDSALYLCASSLLTGGVQLNIQYFGAGTRLSVL.

The chain joins TRBV4-2 to TRBJ2-1, with 9 bases matching TRBD2. Germline CDR1 reads LGHNA; CDR2 reads YNFKEQ. V lost 3 bases to trimming and J lost 5 bases; unmatched junction nucleotides: 8. The CDR3 is 16 residues long. The CDR3 is CASSHPLAGDDNEQFF. Here the CDR3 DNA reads TGTGCCAGCAGCCACCCATTAGCGGGAGATGACAATGAGCAGTTCTTC.

The chain combines TRBV30 with TRBJ2-3, with TRBD2 matching over 15 bases. Losses at the gene ends were 0 bases for V and 0 bases for J; bases not matched to a gene: 7. The CDR3 covers 19 residues. CDR1 is GTSNPN and CDR2 is SVGIG in the germline V gene (reference sequence). The CDR3 loop is CAWSVGLAGGPLSTDTQYF. In nucleotides, the CDR3 is TGTGCCTGGAGTGTCGGACTAGCGGGAGGGCCCTTAAGCACAGATACGCAGTATTTT.

The chain employs TRBV3-1 (or the pseudogene TRBV3-2) and TRBJ1-1; no clear D gene. The V and J ends lost 4 bases and 0 bases respectively, with 9 bases between them. The CDR3 is 14 amino acids. Germline V lookup: CDR1 LGHDT, CDR2 YNNKEL (reference sequence). The CDR3 here is CASSRQTLNTEAFF. The CDR3 DNA is TGTGCCAGCAGCCGGCAGACACTGAACACTGAAGCTTTCTTT.

The V gene is TRBV4-1, the J gene TRBJ1-5; D is unclear. Germline lookup yields CDR1 MGHRA and CDR2 YSYEKL. The CDR3 has 14 residues. Deletions cut 1 base from V and 11 bases from J, with 15 bases between. CDR3 DNA sequence: TGCGCCAGCAGCCAAGTGGGAGGAGCCGGGGCCCAGCATTTT. It is translated as CASSQVGGAGAQHF.